The 5 T cell receptor beta chains in this list originate from one sample, sequenced in a study of regulatory T cells in long-lasting Graves disease. For TCR beta, libraries came from iRepertoire HTBI primers and Arm-PCR of CDR3 regions. TCRdb itself ran the multiplex PCR reads through MiXCR, one entry per CDR3 protein. The data show roughly 560,000 distinct CDR3 sequences, with roughly a sixth seen just once and around a quarter held by the top ten. Time point meaning: newly diagnosed GD, antithyroid drugs for less than 3 months. TCR sequences were obtained from RNA taken from PBMCs. The data were also submitted as part of a second study, on T cells in Graves' hyperthyroidism and ophthalmopathy.

The sample was peripheral blood mononuclear cells (PBMCs), taken at new diagnosis, from a patient treated with antithyroid drugs. These receptors came from a woman aged 35-60 years with Graves disease.

This clonotype was seen many times. This sequence joins TRBV7-9 and TRBJ2-1; D may be TRBD1 (6 bases). The V end lost 4 bases, the J end lost 5 bases, and 12 bases lay between the germline ends. The CDR3 covers 14 residues. CDR1 is SEHNR, CDR2 FQNEAQ, per germline (reference sequence). CDR3 protein: CASSYLTGDNEQFF. DNA for the CDR3: TGTGCCAGCAGCTACCTGACAGGAGACAATGAGCAGTTCTTC.

The sample holds many counts of this clonotype. The rearrangement links TRBV20-1 to TRBJ1-1, with a weak D call TRBD1 (5 bases). The CDR3 spans 14 residues. The germline V and J ends were trimmed by 0 bases and 1 base, with 9 bases remaining between them. Germline values: CDR1 DFQATT, CDR2 SNEGSKA (reference sequence). The CDR3 region has the DNA TGCAGTGCTAGAGATCCCGGGACGAACACTGAAGCTTTCTTT. Its translation is CSARDPGTNTEAFF.

This clonotype showed up many times. J is TRBJ1-1 and V is TRBV11-1; D is uncertain. This CDR3 region has 14 residues. Germline V gives CDR1 SGHAT, CDR2 FQDESV (reference sequence). Trimming left V 8 bases short and J 2 bases short, with 15 bases between. The CDR3 reads CASLNINGNTEAFF. The CDR3 DNA sequence: TGTGCCAGCTTAAATATCAACGGAAACACTGAAGCTTTCTTT. Filled out from reference TRBV11-1 and TRBJ1-1, the complete variable domain reads EAEVAQSPRYKITEKSQAVAFWCDPISGHATLYWYRQILGQGPELLVQFQDESVVDDSQLPKDRFSAERLKGVDSTLKIQPAELGDSAMYLCASLNINGNTEAFFGQGTRLTVV.

This clonotype occurred a few times. The chain recombines TRBV5-1 with TRBJ1-1, with 9 bases aligning to TRBD1. The length of the CDR3 is 17 residues. Germline CDR1 is SGHRS and CDR2 is YFSETQ. Trimming took 0 bases from V and 4 from J; bases not matched to a gene: 10. The CDR3 spells CASSLGQGDRAGTEAFF. The CDR3 DNA sequence: TGCGCCAGCAGCTTGGGACAGGGGGATAGGGCGGGCACTGAAGCTTTCTTT.

This clonotype has only a few counts. The J gene is TRBJ1-1, the V gene TRBV29-1, with D perhaps matching TRBD1 (5 bases). The CDR3 totals 13 residues. Germline CDR1 is SQVTM and CDR2 is ANQGSEA. The V end was cut by 5 bases, the J end by 5 bases, with 15 bases between. CDR3 nucleotide sequence: TGCAGCGTTTCGGGGCAAGAGGGGACTGAAGCTTTCTTT. This gives the protein CSVSGQEGTEAFF.